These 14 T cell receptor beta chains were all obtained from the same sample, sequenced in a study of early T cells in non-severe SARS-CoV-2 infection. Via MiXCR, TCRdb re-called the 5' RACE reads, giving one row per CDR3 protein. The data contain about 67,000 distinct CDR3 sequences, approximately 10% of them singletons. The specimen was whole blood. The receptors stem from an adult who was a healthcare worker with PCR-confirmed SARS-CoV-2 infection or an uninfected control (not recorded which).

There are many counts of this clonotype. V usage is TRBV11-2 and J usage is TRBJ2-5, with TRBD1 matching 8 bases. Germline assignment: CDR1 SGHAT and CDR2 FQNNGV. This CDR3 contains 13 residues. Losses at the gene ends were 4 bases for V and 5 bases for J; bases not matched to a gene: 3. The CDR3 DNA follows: TGTGCCAGCAGCTCGGACAGGGTTGAGACCCAGTACTTC. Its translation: CASSSDRVETQYF.

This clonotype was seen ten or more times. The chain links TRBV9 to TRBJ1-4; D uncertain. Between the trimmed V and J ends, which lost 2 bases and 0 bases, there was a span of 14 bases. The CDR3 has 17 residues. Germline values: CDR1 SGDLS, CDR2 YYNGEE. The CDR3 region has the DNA TGTGCCAGCAGCGTTGGCGCAGGTCCAGCAACTAATGAAAAACTGTTTTTT. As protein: CASSVGAGPATNEKLFF.

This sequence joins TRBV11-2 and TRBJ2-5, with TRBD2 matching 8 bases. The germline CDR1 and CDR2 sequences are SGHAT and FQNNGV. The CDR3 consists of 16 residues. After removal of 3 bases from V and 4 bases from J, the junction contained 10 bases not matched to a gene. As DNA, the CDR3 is TGTGCCAGCAGCTTGATCGGGACTAGAGCCCCAGAGACCCAGTACTTC. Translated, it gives CASSLIGTRAPETQYF. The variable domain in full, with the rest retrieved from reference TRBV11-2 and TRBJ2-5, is EAGVAQSPRYKIIEKRQSVAFWCNPISGHATLYWYQQILGQGPKLLIQFQNNGVVDDSQLPKDRFSAERLKGVDSTLKIQPAKLEDSAVYLCASSLIGTRAPETQYFGPGTRLLVL.

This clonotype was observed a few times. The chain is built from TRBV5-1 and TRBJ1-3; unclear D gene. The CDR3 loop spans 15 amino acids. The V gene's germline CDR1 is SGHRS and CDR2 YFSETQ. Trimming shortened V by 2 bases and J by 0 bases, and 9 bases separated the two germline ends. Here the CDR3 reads CASSFEGSSGNTIYF. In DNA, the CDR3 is TGCGCCAGCAGCTTCGAGGGAAGCTCTGGAAACACCATATATTTT.

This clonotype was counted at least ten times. The CDR3 nucleotides read TGTGCCAGCAGCTTTACTAGCGGGACCGGCGGGGAGCTGTTTTTT. Protein sequence: CASSFTSGTGGELFF. V is TRBV11-2 and J is TRBJ2-2; 10 nucleotides match TRBD2. The CDR3 has 15 residues. With 3 bases clipped from V and 7 bases from J, the junction kept 5 bases outside the gene matches. Germline lookup yields CDR1 SGHAT and CDR2 FQNNGV. The entire variable domain, with the rest obtained from reference TRBV11-2 and TRBJ2-2, is as follows: EAGVAQSPRYKIIEKRQSVAFWCNPISGHATLYWYQQILGQGPKLLIQFQNNGVVDDSQLPKDRFSAERLKGVDSTLKIQPAKLEDSAVYLCASSFTSGTGGELFFGEGSRLTVL.

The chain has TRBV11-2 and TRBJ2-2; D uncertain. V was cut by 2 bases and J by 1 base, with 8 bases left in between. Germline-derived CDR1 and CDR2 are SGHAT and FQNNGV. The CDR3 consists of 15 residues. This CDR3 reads CASSLFSLNTGELFF. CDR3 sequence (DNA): TGTGCCAGCAGCTTATTTTCTTTGAACACCGGGGAGCTGTTTTTT.

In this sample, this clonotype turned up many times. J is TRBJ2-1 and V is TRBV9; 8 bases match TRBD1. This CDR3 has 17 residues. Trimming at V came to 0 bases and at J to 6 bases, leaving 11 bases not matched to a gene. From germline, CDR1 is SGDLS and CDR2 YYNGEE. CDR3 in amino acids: CASSVGRGAGGPNEQFF. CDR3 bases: TGTGCCAGCAGCGTAGGTAGGGGGGCAGGGGGCCCCAATGAGCAGTTCTTC.

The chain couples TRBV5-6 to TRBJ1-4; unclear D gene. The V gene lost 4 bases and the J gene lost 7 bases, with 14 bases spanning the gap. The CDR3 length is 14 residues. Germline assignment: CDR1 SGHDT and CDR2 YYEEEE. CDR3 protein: CASSKPARREKLFF. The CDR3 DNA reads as TGTGCCAGCAGCAAACCCGCAAGGCGTGAAAAACTGTTTTTT.

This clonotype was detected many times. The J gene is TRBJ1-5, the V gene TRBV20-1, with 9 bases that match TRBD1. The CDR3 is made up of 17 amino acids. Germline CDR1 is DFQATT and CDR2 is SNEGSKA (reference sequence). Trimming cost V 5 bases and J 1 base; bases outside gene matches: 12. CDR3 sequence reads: CSASGTGTRASNQPQHF. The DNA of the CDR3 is TGCAGTGCTTCCGGGACAGGGACCCGGGCGAGCAATCAGCCCCAGCATTTT.

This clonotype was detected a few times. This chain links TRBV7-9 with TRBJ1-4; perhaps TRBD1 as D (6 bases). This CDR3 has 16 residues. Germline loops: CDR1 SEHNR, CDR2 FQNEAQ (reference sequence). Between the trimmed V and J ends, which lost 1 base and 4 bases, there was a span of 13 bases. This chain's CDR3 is CASSLGQGLDNEKLFF. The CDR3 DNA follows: TGTGCCAGCAGCTTAGGCCAGGGGCTGGATAATGAAAAACTGTTTTTT.

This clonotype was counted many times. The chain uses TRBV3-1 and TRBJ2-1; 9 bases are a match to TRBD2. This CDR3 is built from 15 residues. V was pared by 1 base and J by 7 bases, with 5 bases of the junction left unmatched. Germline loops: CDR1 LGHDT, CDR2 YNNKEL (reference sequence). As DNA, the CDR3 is TGTGCCAGCAGCCAAGTAGCGGGAGTCAAGAATGAGCAGTTCTTC. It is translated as CASSQVAGVKNEQFF.

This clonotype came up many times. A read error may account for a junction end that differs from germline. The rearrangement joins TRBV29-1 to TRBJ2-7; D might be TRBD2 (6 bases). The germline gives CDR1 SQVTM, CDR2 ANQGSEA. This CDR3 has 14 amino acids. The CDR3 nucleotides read TGCAGCGTTCAAGAGGAGGGGACCTCCTACGAGCAGTACTTC. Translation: CSVQEEGTSYEQYF.

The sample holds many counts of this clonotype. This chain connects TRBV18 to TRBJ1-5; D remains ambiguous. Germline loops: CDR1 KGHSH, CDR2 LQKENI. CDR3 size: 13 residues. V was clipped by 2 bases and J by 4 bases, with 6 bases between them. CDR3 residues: CASSPDQNQPQHF. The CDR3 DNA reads TGTGCCAGCTCACCAGACCAGAATCAGCCCCAGCATTTT.

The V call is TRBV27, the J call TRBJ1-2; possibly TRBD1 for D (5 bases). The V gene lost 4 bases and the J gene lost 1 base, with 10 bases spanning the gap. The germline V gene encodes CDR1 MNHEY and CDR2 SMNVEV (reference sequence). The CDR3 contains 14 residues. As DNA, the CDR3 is TGTGCCAGCAGTTGGGACGGCCGTAACTATGGCTACACCTTC. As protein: CASSWDGRNYGYTF.